This T cell receptor (beta chain) was retrieved from a study of shared clonotypes between healthy human individuals. The repertoire was sequenced with immunoSEQ multiplex PCR; TCRdb's copy has only in-frame clones and lacks some. The table records about 600,000 clones, approximately 97% of them present only once. Trimming took 3 bases from V and 8 from J, leaving 10 bases between them. The germline V gene has CDR1 MDHEN and CDR2 SYDVKM. The CDR3 covers 12 residues. Sequencing input: naive CD4+ T cells sorted from blood. Subset noted: CD45RA+ positively selected. The chain employs TRBV28 and TRBJ1-2; perhaps TRBD1 as D (5 bases). The source of this sequence is a woman in her 30s in good health. The CDR3 DNA follows: TGTGCCAGCAGTTTGACAGCGGCGGGCTACACCTTC. It codes for CASSLTAAGYTF.